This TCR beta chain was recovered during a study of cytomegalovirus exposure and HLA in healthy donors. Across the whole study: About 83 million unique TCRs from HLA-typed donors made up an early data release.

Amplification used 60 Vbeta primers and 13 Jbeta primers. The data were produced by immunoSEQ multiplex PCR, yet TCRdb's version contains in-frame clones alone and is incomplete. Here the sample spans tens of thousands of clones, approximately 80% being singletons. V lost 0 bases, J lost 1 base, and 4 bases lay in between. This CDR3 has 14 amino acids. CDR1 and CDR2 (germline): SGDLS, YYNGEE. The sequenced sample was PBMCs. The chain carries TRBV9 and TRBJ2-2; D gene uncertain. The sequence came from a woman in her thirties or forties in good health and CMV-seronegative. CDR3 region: CASSVDGNTGELFF. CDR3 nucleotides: TGTGCCAGCAGCGTAGACGGGAACACCGGGGAGCTGTTTTTT.